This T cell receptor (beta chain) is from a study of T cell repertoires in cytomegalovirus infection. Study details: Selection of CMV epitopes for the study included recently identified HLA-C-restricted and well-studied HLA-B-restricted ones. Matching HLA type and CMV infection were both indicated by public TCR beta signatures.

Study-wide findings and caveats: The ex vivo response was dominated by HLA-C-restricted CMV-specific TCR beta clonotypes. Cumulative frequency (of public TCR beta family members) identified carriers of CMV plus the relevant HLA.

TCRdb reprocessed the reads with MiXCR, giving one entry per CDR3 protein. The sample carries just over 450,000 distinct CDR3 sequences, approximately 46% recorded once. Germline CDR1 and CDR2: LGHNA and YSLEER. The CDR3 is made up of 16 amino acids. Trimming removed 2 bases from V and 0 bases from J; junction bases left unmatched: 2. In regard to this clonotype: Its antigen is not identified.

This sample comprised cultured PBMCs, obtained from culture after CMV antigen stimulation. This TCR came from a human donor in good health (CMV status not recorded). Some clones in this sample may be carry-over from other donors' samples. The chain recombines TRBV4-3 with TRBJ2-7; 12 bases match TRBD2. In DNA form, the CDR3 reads TGCGCCAGCAGCCAAACGACTAGCGGGAGCTCCTACGAGCAGTACTTC. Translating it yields CASSQTTSGSSYEQYF.